The subject of this entry is one TCR beta chain. Its target is unknown. Sequencing was performed with immunoSEQ multiplex PCR; in TCRdb, only in-frame clones are kept and a portion is missing. In the table there are about 94,000 clones, about 88% of which are singletons. The data were obtained in a study of T cell responses to AZD1222 COVID-19 vaccine. Whole-study results and caveats: Two AZD1222 administrations were followed by greater Spike-specific TCR breadth and depth. Females outnumbered males among donors, who were mostly white British; clonal diversity was possibly underestimated. A reported finding is that nearly half of spike-specific TCRs target unmutated variant regions.

Here the sequenced sample was peripheral blood, taken on day 0 of AZD1222 vaccination. The clonotype comes from an adult in good health.

The CDR3 DNA follows: TGTGCCAGCAGTGAATTGAGACAGGTCAATCAGCCCCAGCATTTT. This encodes CASSELRQVNQPQHF. This chain uses TRBV6-1 with TRBJ1-5; maybe TRBD1 (6 bases). Germline V CDR1 and CDR2: MNHNS, SASEGT. CDR3 length: 15 amino acids. V gave up 2 bases and J gave up 3 bases, with 11 bases separating them.